A single sample is the source of the 29 T cell receptor beta chains below, sequenced in a study of blood T cell repertoires in COVID-19. Libraries were prepared by immunoSEQ multiplex PCR; TCRdb keeps only in-frame clonotypes and omits some of them. There are roughly 98,000 clones in the sample; roughly 82% occur only once, and roughly a tenth lies in the top ten. The material sequenced was peripheral blood. These receptors were collected from a man between 65 and 85 years old with active or convalescent COVID-19.

This chain links TRBV6-5 with TRBJ2-7; D possibly corresponds to TRBD1 (5 bases). Germline CDR1 and CDR2: MNHEY and SVGAGI. The germline V and J ends were trimmed by 2 bases and 9 bases, with 14 bases remaining between them. The CDR3 extends over 13 amino acids. The CDR3 spells CASSYNLEQGQYF. CDR3 nucleotides: TGTGCCAGCAGTTACAACCTGGAGCAGGGGCAGTACTTC.

V gene TRBV29-1 combines with J gene TRBJ2-3, with TRBD2 matching over 10 bases. V shed 4 bases, J shed 2 bases, and the junction held 3 bases outside the gene matches. In germline, CDR1 is SQVTM, CDR2 ANQGSEA. The CDR3 runs to 14 residues. For the CDR3, the DNA is TGCAGCGTTGCTAGCGGGGGATACACAGATACGCAGTATTTT. Its protein is CSVASGGYTDTQYF.

The chain is built from TRBV4-1 and TRBJ2-6; D might be TRBD1 (6 bases). Germline V gene data show CDR1 as MGHRA and CDR2 as YSYEKL. The ends were cut back, 0 bases at V and 0 bases at J, with 12 bases in the middle. This CDR3 is 18 amino acids long. The CDR3 DNA is TGCGCCAGCAGCCAAGATCGGGACACCAACTCTGGGGCCAACGTCCTGACTTTC. Translation gives CASSQDRDTNSGANVLTF.

The V call is TRBV11-3, the J call TRBJ1-1, with D perhaps matching TRBD1 (5 bases). CDR1 SGHNT and CDR2 YENEEA come from the germline V gene. The CDR3 contains 14 residues. V lost 6 bases and J lost 6, with 17 bases in between. CDR3 DNA: TGTGCCAGCAGTCAAAGTCAGGGTTTAGCTGAAGCTTTCTTT. Translating gives CASSQSQGLAEAFF.

The chain has TRBV12-5 and TRBJ1-1, with 7 bases aligning to TRBD1. After removal of 3 bases from V and 5 bases from J, the junction contained 9 bases not matched to a gene. This CDR3 region has 15 residues. Per the germline V gene, CDR1 is LGHNT and CDR2 is FRNRAP. The CDR3 loop is CASGFPRQGGTEAFF. CDR3 coding DNA: TGTGCTAGTGGTTTCCCCAGACAGGGTGGGACTGAAGCTTTCTTT. The full variable domain, rest sourced from reference TRBV12-5 and TRBJ1-1, is DARVTQTPRHKVTEMGQEVTMRCQPILGHNTVFWYRQTMMQGLELLAYFRNRAPLDDSGMPKDRFSAEMPDATLATLKIQPSEPRDSAVYFCASGFPRQGGTEAFFGQGTRLTVV.

V usage is TRBV7-8 and J usage is TRBJ2-5, with 9 bases lining up with TRBD1. CDR1 and CDR2 (germline): SGHVS, FQNEAQ. The CDR3 contains 15 residues. J was trimmed by 3 bases and V by 5 bases; bases with no gene match: 7. In DNA form, the CDR3 reads TGTGCCAGCAGCCCCCGGGACAGGGTAAAAGAGACCCAGTACTTC. It translates to CASSPRDRVKETQYF.

This sequence joins TRBV7-2 and TRBJ2-7, with D perhaps matching TRBD1 (6 bases). The CDR3 sequence is 13 residues long. From germline, CDR1 is SGHTA and CDR2 FQGNSA. Deletions cut 4 bases from V and 2 bases from J, with 9 bases between. CDR3: CASSSRGAYEQYF. In DNA form, the CDR3 reads TGTGCCAGCAGCTCCAGGGGAGCCTACGAGCAGTACTTC.

This chain connects TRBV19 to TRBJ2-7, with a weak D call TRBD2 (5 bases). The CDR3 is 15 residues long. The V end was cut by 5 bases, the J end by 2 bases, with 16 bases between. CDR1 and CDR2 from the germline V gene are LNHDA and SQIVND (reference sequence). The CDR3 is CASSLNRGEAYEQYF. Here the CDR3 DNA reads TGTGCCAGTAGTCTCAACCGGGGAGAGGCCTACGAGCAGTACTTC.

J is TRBJ1-1 and V is TRBV15; D ambiguous. The CDR3 is 13 amino acids. V was pared by 0 bases and J by 0 bases, with 2 bases between. CDR1 and CDR2 from the germline V gene are LNHNV and YYDKDF (reference sequence). The DNA of the CDR3 is TGTGCCACCAGCAGAGATATGAACACTGAAGCTTTCTTT. It yields the protein CATSRDMNTEAFF.

V usage is TRBV7-6 and J usage is TRBJ2-1; TRBD2 might be the D (5 bases). Germline CDR1 is SGHVS and CDR2 is FNYEAQ. V lost 5 bases and J 1 base, leaving 12 bases between the germline ends. This CDR3 spans 15 amino acids. The CDR3 DNA reads TGTGCCAGCAGCGAGGACTGGGCGTCCTACAATGAGCAGTTCTTC. As protein: CASSEDWASYNEQFF.

This clone was seen once. The gene calls are TRBV6-4 and TRBJ1-1, with TRBD1 matching 10 bases. CDR1 is MRHNA, CDR2 SNTAGT, per germline. V gave up 4 bases and J gave up 1 base; unmatched junction bases: 9. The CDR3 consists of 17 residues. The CDR3 is CASSARRGQGTNTEAFF. The CDR3 nucleotides are TGTGCCAGCAGTGCCCGTCGGGGACAGGGGACGAACACTGAAGCTTTCTTT.

J is TRBJ2-7 and V is TRBV18; maybe TRBD1 (5 bases). V gave up 0 bases and J gave up 6 bases, with 12 bases separating them. The CDR3 sequence is 14 residues long. Looked up from germline, CDR1 is KGHSH and CDR2 is LQKENI. The CDR3 protein is CASSPPAQGSEQYF. The CDR3 nucleotides are TGTGCCAGCTCACCACCGGCCCAGGGCTCCGAGCAGTACTTC. The whole variable domain, remainder taken from reference TRBV18 and TRBJ2-7, is NAGVMQNPRHLVRRRGQEARLRCSPMKGHSHVYWYRQLPEEGLKFMVYLQKENIIDESGMPKERFSAEFPKEGPSILRIQQVVRGDSAAYFCASSPPAQGSEQYFGPGTRLTVT.

This clone came up a few times. V gene TRBV18 combines with J gene TRBJ1-1, with D perhaps TRBD1 (5 bases). The germline V gene has CDR1 KGHSH and CDR2 LQKENI. CDR3 size: 15 residues. V lost 3 bases to trimming and J lost 0 bases, with 11 bases between them. The CDR3 DNA reads TGTGCCAGCTCACCGGCCAGGGATATGAACACTGAAGCTTTCTTT. Protein: CASSPARDMNTEAFF. Based on the CDR3 plus reference TRBV18 and TRBJ1-1, the full variable domain is NAGVMQNPRHLVRRRGQEARLRCSPMKGHSHVYWYRQLPEEGLKFMVYLQKENIIDESGMPKERFSAEFPKEGPSILRIQQVVRGDSAAYFCASSPARDMNTEAFFGQGTRLTVV.

The chain employs TRBV5-4 and TRBJ1-2; TRBD1 matches 11 bases. From germline, CDR1 is SGHNT and CDR2 YYREEE (reference sequence). The CDR3 loop spans 16 amino acids. The V gene end was trimmed by 3 bases and the J gene end by 4 bases; junction bases not matched to a gene: 8. The CDR3 region is CASSSGTGGIGYGYTF. The CDR3 DNA is TGTGCCAGCAGCTCCGGGACAGGGGGTATCGGCTATGGCTACACCTTC.

The chain couples TRBV7-8 to TRBJ2-5; D might be TRBD1 (6 bases). V lost 4 bases and J lost 1, with 10 bases in between. Germline V gives CDR1 SGHVS, CDR2 FQNEAQ. CDR3 size: 14 residues. Written as DNA, the CDR3 is TGTGCCAGCAGCTCTTCGACAGGCCAAGAGACCCAGTACTTC. Its protein product is CASSSSTGQETQYF.

The gene calls are TRBV7-9 and TRBJ1-3; D remains ambiguous. Germline CDR1 SEHNR, CDR2 FQNEAQ (reference sequence). V lost 1 base to trimming and J lost 2 bases, with 12 bases between them. The CDR3 has 16 residues. CDR3 amino acids: CASSLESVKTGNTIYF. CDR3 DNA: TGTGCCAGCAGCTTAGAGTCAGTCAAAACTGGAAACACCATATATTTT.

V and J are TRBV11-2 and TRBJ2-5; 8 bases agree with TRBD1. The junction had 9 bases not matched to a gene; V was cut back by 5 bases and J by 13 bases. This CDR3 region has 12 residues. From germline, CDR1 is SGHAT and CDR2 FQNNGV. In nucleotides, the CDR3 is TGTGCCAGCAGCCTAAATGGAGGACAGGGGTACTTC. Translating it yields CASSLNGGQGYF.

The J gene is TRBJ2-3, the V gene TRBV2; D is possibly TRBD1 (5 bases). V was pared by 6 bases and J by 0 bases, with 13 bases between. The CDR3 sequence is 15 residues long. The germline V gene encodes CDR1 SNHLY and CDR2 FYNNEI. The CDR3 nucleotides are TGTGCCAGCAGCCAGGGCCTGTCTAGCACAGATACGCAGTATTTT. It yields the protein CASSQGLSSTDTQYF.

The chain uses TRBV27 and TRBJ1-1; D gene ambiguous. V was clipped by 10 bases and J by 0 bases, with 18 bases between them. The CDR3 is made up of 15 amino acids. CDR1 MNHEY and CDR2 SMNVEV come from the germline V gene (reference sequence). The CDR3 nucleotides are TGTGCCACCAGAGGGAGAGGGTTCATGAACACTGAAGCTTTCTTT. Residues: CATRGRGFMNTEAFF.

The chain joins TRBV7-8 to TRBJ2-4; 7 nucleotides match TRBD2. The junction had 14 bases not matched to a gene; V was cut back by 1 base and J by 2 bases. Germline values: CDR1 SGHVS, CDR2 FQNEAQ. The CDR3 is 19 amino acids. CDR3 sequence (DNA): TGTGCCAGCAGCTTAGGGGAGGGGAACCGGATAGCGTCCAAAAACATTCAGTACTTC. This codes for CASSLGEGNRIASKNIQYF.

About this clone itself: Since the CDR3 does not end with the conserved phenylalanine or tryptophan, this likely comes from a read error. It is unclear where the CDR3 begins or ends on the DNA, so no DNA is shown, and the CDR3 is as TCRdb lists it. The V gene is TRBV20-1, the J gene TRBJ2-7; the table's D call, TRBD1, has no DNA check behind it. The germline gives CDR1 DFQATT, CDR2 SNEGSKA (reference sequence). The CDR3 region is 11 residues in length, termini included. This chain's CDR3 is CSASWSEFPPL.

The chain recombines TRBV6-2 or TRBV6-3 with TRBJ2-1, with TRBD1 matching 10 bases. There are 13 residues in the CDR3. The V gene end was trimmed by 0 bases and the J gene end by 14 bases; junction bases not matched to a gene: 4. Germline CDR1 and CDR2: MNHEY and SVGEGT. The CDR3 reads CASSYSAGTGEFF. Here the CDR3 DNA reads TGTGCCAGCAGTTACTCGGCCGGGACAGGGGAGTTCTTC.

The V call is TRBV7-9, the J call TRBJ2-1, with 9 bases identical to TRBD1. Per germline, CDR1 SEHNR and CDR2 FQNEAQ (reference sequence). CDR3 size: 16 residues. With V trimmed by 4 bases and J by 3 bases, 7 bases remained unmatched. CDR3 residues: CASSSLKTGGYNEQFF. The CDR3, as DNA: TGTGCCAGCAGCTCCCTAAAGACAGGGGGCTACAATGAGCAGTTCTTC.

This chain uses TRBV10-2 with TRBJ2-7, with a weak D call TRBD2 (5 bases). The germline V gene has CDR1 WSHSY and CDR2 SAAADI. The V gene lost 5 bases and the J gene lost 3 bases, with 11 bases spanning the gap. The CDR3 covers 13 residues. CDR3 protein: CASSPTSGYEQYF. The CDR3 DNA reads as TGCGCCAGCAGTCCCACGAGCGGCTACGAGCAGTACTTC.

This clone was detected only a few times. The chain recombines TRBV19 with TRBJ2-2, with 10 nucleotides matching TRBD1. The germline CDR1 and CDR2 sequences are LNHDA and SQIVND (reference sequence). Trimming removed 10 bases from V and 5 bases from J; junction bases left unmatched: 7. The CDR3 is 14 amino acids. In nucleotides, the CDR3 is TGTGCCACCCGACCGGGACAGGGGACCGGGGAGCTGTTTTTT. This gives the protein CATRPGQGTGELFF.

The chain joins TRBV12-3 or TRBV12-4 to TRBJ2-3, with D possibly TRBD2 on 6 matching bases. The CDR3 has 12 residues. The germline V and J ends were trimmed by 8 bases and 5 bases, with 11 bases remaining between them. The CDR3 bases are TGTGCCAGCCGTTCCGGGGGAGATACGCAGTATTTT. It translates to CASRSGGDTQYF.

V gene TRBV18 combines with J gene TRBJ2-5, with D perhaps matching TRBD1 (5 bases). Germline CDR1 reads KGHSH; CDR2 reads LQKENI. The CDR3 spans 14 residues. Trimming cost V 0 bases and J 4 bases, with 9 bases left between them. The CDR3 reads CASSPPAGSETQYF. The CDR3 coding sequence is TGTGCCAGCTCACCACCGGCAGGGTCAGAGACCCAGTACTTC.

The chain is built from TRBV27 and TRBJ1-3, with D tentatively TRBD1 (6 bases). Germline V lookup: CDR1 MNHEY, CDR2 SMNVEV (reference sequence). Trimming removed 5 bases at V and 3 bases at J, with 17 bases between. This CDR3 is 16 amino acids long. This CDR3 reads CASSPLNRARGNTIYF. The DNA for the CDR3 is TGTGCCAGCAGTCCATTGAACAGGGCGCGTGGAAACACCATATATTTT.

There are a few counts of this clone. The chain has TRBV7-6 and TRBJ1-2; D remains unclear. Germline CDR1 SGHVS, CDR2 FNYEAQ. The CDR3 is 13 residues long. V shed 5 bases and J shed 8 bases, with 15 bases lying between them. CDR3 protein: CASSLTGKEGYTF. In DNA form, the CDR3 reads TGTGCCAGCAGCCTAACCGGGAAGGAGGGCTACACCTTC.